Each of the 10 T cell receptor beta chains below was sequenced from the same sample in a study of cytomegalovirus exposure and HLA in healthy donors (TCRdb year 2017). The library was prepared using the immunoSEQ multiplex PCR assay. A mixture of 60 forward primers for TCR Vbeta segments and 13 reverse primers for TCR Jbeta segments was used in the multiplex PCR. Held by TCRdb, this immuneACCESS table contains in-frame sequences only and omits some clones. Under half of the omission traces to an unresolved V gene where checked; the cause of the rest is unknown. The sample yields 150,000 to 200,000 clones; approximately 80% were counted once. The ten largest clones take up over 2% of the sample. The sample taken for sequencing was PBMCs. Receptors were obtained from a woman in her forties in good health and CMV-seropositive.

The chain is built from TRBV13 and TRBJ2-1; maybe TRBD2 (6 bases). Germline V gene sequence: CDR1 PRHDT, CDR2 FYEKMQ (reference sequence). CDR3 size: 16 residues. Trimming removed 5 bases from V and 7 bases from J, with 21 bases in between. CDR3 sequence: CASSPPRDLLKNEQFF. CDR3 bases: TGTGCCAGCAGCCCCCCCCGGGACTTGCTAAAGAATGAGCAGTTCTTC. The complete variable domain, with remaining parts taken from reference TRBV13 and TRBJ2-1, reads AAGVIQSPRHLIKEKRETATLKCYPIPRHDTVYWYQQGPGQDPQFLISFYEKMQSDKGSIPDRFSAQQFSDYHSELNMSSLELGDSALYFCASSPPRDLLKNEQFFGPGTRLTVL.

The chain links TRBV27 to TRBJ2-3; the match to TRBD1 covers 8 bases. The germline gives CDR1 MNHEY, CDR2 SMNVEV (reference sequence). The CDR3 is 17 amino acids. V lost 2 bases and J lost 4; bases outside the gene matches: 11. Here the CDR3 DNA reads TGTGCCAGCAGTTTAATCCCGACAGGGGCTGTCGCAGATACGCAGTATTTT. Protein: CASSLIPTGAVADTQYF.

In nucleotides, the CDR3 is TGCGCCAGCAGCTTCACCGGGACAGGGGACGAGCAGTACTTC. This sequence encodes CASSFTGTGDEQYF. This sequence joins TRBV5-1 and TRBJ2-7; 10 bases fit TRBD1. With V trimmed by 2 bases and J by 5 bases, 4 bases remained unmatched. Germline loops: CDR1 SGHRS, CDR2 YFSETQ. This CDR3 spans 14 amino acids.

The chain links TRBV7-9 to TRBJ2-1; a possible D gene is TRBD2 (6 bases). This CDR3 is 14 amino acids long. Trimming pared 1 base from V and 7 bases from J, leaving 11 bases between. Germline V CDR1 and CDR2: SEHNR, FQNEAQ (reference sequence). The CDR3 DNA is TGTGCCAGCAGCTTAGGAGTCGGGGGAAATGAGCAGTTCTTC. It translates to CASSLGVGGNEQFF.

V is TRBV19 and J is TRBJ1-2; tentative D call: TRBD1 (5 bases). The CDR3 consists of 12 residues. The germline gives CDR1 LNHDA, CDR2 SQIVND (reference sequence). The V gene lost 9 bases and the J gene lost 2 bases, with 10 bases spanning the gap. The CDR3 DNA follows: TGTGCCAGCAGAGACAGAAACTATGGCTACACCTTC. It encodes CASRDRNYGYTF.

Written as DNA, the CDR3 is TGTGCCAGCAGTGACCAGGGGTCCGCAGATACGCAGTATTTT. Its translation is CASSDQGSADTQYF. This chain uses TRBV2 with TRBJ2-3; D may be TRBD1 (6 bases). The V and J ends lost 3 bases and 4 bases respectively, with 11 bases between them. The germline V gene encodes CDR1 SNHLY and CDR2 FYNNEI. There are 14 residues in the CDR3.

The chain recombines TRBV23-1 with TRBJ2-7; weak D call: TRBD2 (5 bases). TRBV23-1 is placed among ORFs of uncertain function. There are 14 residues in the CDR3. Trimming stripped 8 bases from V and 3 bases from J, with 17 bases between. The CDR3 DNA reads TGCGCCAGCTCGAGGACTCCCGGGGACTACGAGCAGTACTTC. Translated, it gives CASSRTPGDYEQYF.

The V and J genes are TRBV14 and TRBJ2-1; D perhaps matches TRBD1 (5 bases). Trimming pared 4 bases from V and 4 bases from J, leaving 8 bases between. The length of the CDR3 is 13 residues. Germline V gene data show CDR1 as SGHDN and CDR2 as FVKESK. CDR3 protein: CASSPYRYNEQFF. The CDR3 nucleotides read TGTGCCAGCAGCCCCTACAGGTACAATGAGCAGTTCTTC.

This chain joins TRBV4-1 and TRBJ1-1; 8 positions match TRBD1. Germline V gene data show CDR1 as MGHRA and CDR2 as YSYEKL. With 3 bases clipped from V and 1 base from J, the junction kept 1 base outside the gene matches. This CDR3 is 14 amino acids long. The CDR3 loop is CASSHGQGNTEAFF. In DNA, the CDR3 is TGCGCCAGCAGCCACGGACAGGGGAACACTGAAGCTTTCTTT.

This clone was counted only a few times. The chain links TRBV9 to TRBJ1-2; 7 nucleotides agree with TRBD1. This CDR3 comprises 14 residues. CDR1 is SGDLS and CDR2 is YYNGEE in the germline V gene. Unmatched junction bases numbered 7, after V lost 5 bases and J lost 3 bases. In DNA form, the CDR3 reads TGTGCCAGCAGGGGAGTTACAGGGGACTATGGCTACACCTTC. Amino acids: CASRGVTGDYGYTF. The full variable domain, completed using reference TRBV9 and TRBJ1-2, is DSGVTQTPKHLITATGQRVTLRCSPRSGDLSVYWYQQSLDQGLQFLIQYYNGEERAKGNILERFSAQQFPDLHSELNLSSLELGDSALYFCASRGVTGDYGYTFGSGTRLTVV.